This entry lists 18 T cell receptor beta chains sequenced from one sample in a study of Graves' ophthalmopathy and Graves' hyperthyroidism. From RNA, the CDR3 regions of TCR beta chains were amplified and sequenced. Investigators did first-round RT-PCR with HTBI primers, then second-round multiplex PCR. TCRdb analysed the multiplex PCR reads with MiXCR anew, one entry per CDR3 protein. The sample yields roughly 220,000 distinct CDR3 sequences, around 45% seen once. Input material: peripheral blood. Source of these receptors: an adult man with Graves' ophthalmopathy.

The rearrangement uses TRBV20-1 and TRBJ2-5; 7 bases fit TRBD2. The CDR3 length is 15 residues. V lost 2 bases, J lost 2 bases, and 8 bases stayed unmatched. Germline CDR1 reads DFQATT; CDR2 reads SNEGSKA (reference sequence). CDR3 coding DNA: TGCAGTGCTAGAACGGTAGCGGGTCCTCAAGAGACCCAGTACTTC. Encoded protein: CSARTVAGPQETQYF.

This clonotype was counted a few times. Here the CDR3 reads CASSPGAGRTGELFF. The CDR3 DNA reads as TGTGCCAGCAGCCCGGGGGCAGGGAGGACCGGGGAGCTGTTTTTT. The V gene is TRBV7-9, the J gene TRBJ2-2, with D possibly called TRBD1 or TRBD2 (6 bases each). Trimming stripped 5 bases from V and 5 bases from J, with 15 bases between. Germline CDR1 SEHNR, CDR2 FQNEAQ (reference sequence). The CDR3 extends over 15 amino acids.

The rearrangement joins TRBV29-1 to TRBJ2-5; TRBD2 matches at 11 bases. V shed 6 bases and J 7 bases; nucleotides not matched to a gene: 7. The CDR3 runs 13 residues. Looked up from germline, CDR1 is SQVTM and CDR2 is ANQGSEA. DNA for the CDR3: TGCAGCGTAAAACTAGCGGGAGAGGTGACCCAGTACTTC. Its protein is CSVKLAGEVTQYF.

This clonotype turned up a few times. This chain uses TRBV12-3 or TRBV12-4 with TRBJ1-2; a weak D match, TRBD1 (6 bases). This CDR3 contains 13 residues. V dropped 10 bases and J dropped 4 bases, with 16 bases sitting between them. CDR3 DNA: TGTGCCATCCAGTTACAGGGCGCCTATGGCTACACCTTC. It translates to CAIQLQGAYGYTF.

About this clonotype: A clone one base away is much larger, so this may be a read error. The V and J genes are TRBV20-1 and TRBJ2-7; the D is unclear. Germline V gene lookup returns CDR1 DFQATT and CDR2 SNEGSKA (reference sequence). This CDR3 spans 13 amino acids. The CDR3 loop reads CSAVLDGSYERYF. The CDR3 coding sequence is TGCAGTGCCGTCCTTGACGGTTCCTACGAGCGGTACTTC.

The chain joins TRBV10-3 to TRBJ2-3, with 8 bases fitting TRBD2. With 3 bases clipped from V and 1 base from J, the junction kept 0 bases outside the gene matches. Germline V lookup: CDR1 ENHRY, CDR2 SYGVKD. The CDR3 contains 14 residues. The CDR3 DNA reads TGTGCCATCAGTGAAGCGGGGGGCACAGATACGCAGTATTTT. Residues: CAISEAGGTDTQYF.

This clonotype was detected only a few times. J is TRBJ2-2 and V is TRBV6-5, with 12 positions matching TRBD2. There are 15 residues in the CDR3. Trimming took 5 bases from V and 9 from J; bases not matched to a gene: 7. Germline V lookup: CDR1 MNHEY, CDR2 SVGAGI. The CDR3 loop reads CASSGGGLAGRELFF. In DNA form, the CDR3 reads TGTGCCAGCAGTGGGGGAGGACTAGCGGGACGGGAGCTGTTTTTT.

In nucleotides, the CDR3 is TGTGCCAGCAATCGTCAACAGGGAAACACCATATATTTT. Its protein is CASNRQQGNTIYF. The chain employs TRBV2 and TRBJ1-3; D uncertain. V lost 7 bases to trimming and J lost 4 bases, with 11 bases between them. The CDR3 runs 13 residues. The germline CDR1 and CDR2 sequences are SNHLY and FYNNEI.

J is TRBJ2-5 and V is TRBV7-6, with D possibly TRBD1 on 6 matching bases. This CDR3 comprises 13 residues. CDR1 SGHVS and CDR2 FNYEAQ come from the germline V gene. V was pared by 1 base and J by 5 bases, with 8 bases between. The CDR3, as DNA: TGTGCCAGCAGCTTAGGACAGGCGGAGACCCAGTACTTC. Protein sequence: CASSLGQAETQYF.

This clonotype was picked up a small number of times. The J gene is TRBJ2-5, the V gene TRBV10-3; possible D gene TRBD2, 6 bases. Germline V gives CDR1 ENHRY, CDR2 SYGVKD. V was pared by 2 bases and J by 5 bases, with 12 bases between. The CDR3 covers 14 residues. In nucleotides, the CDR3 is TGTGCCATCAGTGAGGGGCAGAGCGGGGAGACCCAGTACTTC. Translating it yields CAISEGQSGETQYF.

This clonotype was picked up one time. A much bigger clone sits one base away, suggesting this may be a read error. V is TRBV29-1 and J is TRBJ2-5; TRBD2 might be the D (6 bases). Germline CDR1 reads SQVTM; CDR2 reads ANQGSEA. The CDR3 covers 14 residues. V lost 4 bases to trimming and J lost 9 bases, with 21 bases between them. CDR3: CSVASLSVGEAQYF. The CDR3 DNA sequence: TGCAGCGTTGCTAGTCTTTCTGTCGGGGAGGCCCAGTACTTC.

This clonotype turned up a few times. The chain is built from TRBV7-9 and TRBJ2-6, with 9 bases aligning to TRBD2. Trimming removed 3 bases from V and 3 bases from J; junction bases left unmatched: 12. The CDR3 spans 19 residues. Germline V gives CDR1 SEHNR, CDR2 FQNEAQ (reference sequence). CDR3 in amino acids: CASSFAPGLAVDGANVLTF. CDR3 nucleotide sequence: TGTGCCAGCAGCTTTGCTCCGGGACTAGCAGTTGATGGGGCCAACGTCCTGACTTTC.

V and J are TRBV7-9 and TRBJ2-7; TRBD2 aligns across 7 bases. The junction had 3 bases not matched to a gene; V was cut back by 3 bases and J by 4 bases. The length of the CDR3 is 13 residues. Germline CDR1 reads SEHNR; CDR2 reads FQNEAQ (reference sequence). The CDR3 loop is CASSLQGGYEQYF. Written as DNA, the CDR3 is TGTGCCAGCAGCTTGCAGGGAGGGTACGAGCAGTACTTC.

This clonotype was picked up many times. The gene calls are TRBV29-1 and TRBJ2-7; 8 bases match TRBD1. The CDR3 loop spans 11 amino acids. Trimming at V came to 5 bases and at J to 5 bases, leaving 2 bases not matched to a gene. Germline V gene lookup returns CDR1 SQVTM and CDR2 ANQGSEA. CDR3 residues: CSVLTGDEQYF. The CDR3 nucleotides are TGCAGCGTTCTGACAGGGGACGAGCAGTACTTC.

About this clonotype: At one end the junction does not follow the germline gene, possibly because of a read error. The genes are TRBV15 and TRBJ2-7; 9 bases map to TRBD1. The CDR3 has 14 amino acids. Germline CDR1 is LNHNV and CDR2 is YYDKDF (reference sequence). CDR3 protein: CATSRGTGNNEQCF. The CDR3, as DNA: TGTGCCACCAGCAGGGGGACAGGGAACAACGAGCAGTGCTTC.

The chain links TRBV12-5 to TRBJ1-5; D is unclear. V shed 4 bases and J shed 3 bases, with 1 base lying between them. This CDR3 comprises 11 residues. Germline V gives CDR1 LGHNT, CDR2 FRNRAP. The CDR3 region has the DNA TGTGCTAGTGGTTCCAATCAGCCCCAGCATTTT. Amino acids: CASGSNQPQHF.

The CDR3 DNA follows: TGCGCCAGCAGCTTGGCGACACACTATGGCTACACCTTC. Residues: CASSLATHYGYTF. The gene calls are TRBV5-1 and TRBJ1-2; D uncertain. Germline loops: CDR1 SGHRS, CDR2 YFSETQ. The CDR3 covers 13 residues. The V end was cut by 0 bases, the J end by 3 bases, with 6 bases between.

V usage is TRBV19 and J usage is TRBJ1-5; possibly TRBD1 for D (6 bases). This CDR3 is 14 amino acids long. Between the trimmed V and J ends, which lost 3 bases and 9 bases, there was a span of 15 bases. CDR1 and CDR2 (germline): LNHDA, SQIVND (reference sequence). For the CDR3, the DNA is TGTGCCAGTAGTATGAGGGGGATGGCGGGGCCCCAGCATTTT. Amino acid sequence: CASSMRGMAGPQHF.